The T cell receptor beta chain described here comes from a study of CD8 T cells in ankylosing spondylitis. Generation of TCR beta libraries employed quantitative 5'-RACE incorporating molecular barcodes. TCRdb recomputed calls from the 5' RACE reads with MiXCR, one row per CDR3 protein. The data show some 130,000 distinct CDR3 sequences, roughly 13% seen once. This CDR3 spans 14 amino acids. V was trimmed by 3 bases and J by 7 bases, leaving 14 bases between them. Germline CDR1 reads SGDLS; CDR2 reads YYNGEE. Regarding the study as a whole: Peripheral blood samples showed relatively rare disease-linked clones, and these clones were CD8+. In ankylosing spondylitis patients, matched synovial fluid reportedly showed significant enrichment of disease-linked clones.

Of note for this clonotype: No antigen is known for it.

This receptor was taken from a female donor with ankylosing spondylitis or in good health (not recorded which). Sequencing was performed on blood, either unsorted or a sorted T cell fraction (not recorded which). This chain connects TRBV9 to TRBJ1-5, with D maybe TRBD1 (5 bases). The CDR3 region is CASSATEGYQPQHF. CDR3 in DNA: TGTGCCAGCAGCGCCACGGAGGGGTACCAGCCCCAGCATTTT.